The 32 T cell receptor beta chains reported below all come from one sample, sequenced in a study of T cell responses to AZD1222 COVID-19 vaccine (dated by TCRdb to the early 2020s). Library prep was done by the immunoSEQ multiplex PCR assay. In its TCRdb copy, this immuneACCESS table keeps in-frame sequences only and misses some clones. Where compared with another copy, unresolved V genes explain less than half of these, and the others have no known cause. The sample table lists about 98,000 clones, approximately 81% of them with a count of one. Over 15% of the sample comes from the top ten. According to the study, the label for this sample's time point signals: baseline before first vaccination. The material sequenced was peripheral blood, taken on day 0 of AZD1222 vaccination. The receptors stem from an adult in good health.

The rearrangement uses TRBV3-1 (or the pseudogene TRBV3-2) and TRBJ1-1; 7 bases align to TRBD1. Germline V gene data show CDR1 as LGHDT and CDR2 as YNNKEL (reference sequence). The CDR3 spans 16 residues. V shed 8 bases and J 4 bases; nucleotides not matched to a gene: 16. CDR3 coding DNA: TGTGCCAGCGCGCCGAACGGACCACAGGGGATCACTGAAGCTTTCTTT. It is translated as CASAPNGPQGITEAFF.

The chain has TRBV19 and TRBJ1-6; tentatively, D is TRBD1 (5 bases). This CDR3 spans 13 amino acids. Trimming pared 3 bases from V and 11 bases from J, leaving 11 bases between. Per germline, CDR1 LNHDA and CDR2 SQIVND (reference sequence). The CDR3 DNA reads as TGTGCCAGTAGTATTCAGGGAAGGGCACCCCTCCACTTT. This encodes CASSIQGRAPLHF. Variable domain in full (rest from reference TRBV19 and TRBJ1-6): DGGITQSPKYLFRKEGQNVTLSCEQNLNHDAMYWYRQDPGQGLRLIYYSQIVNDFQKGDIAEGYSVSREKKESFPLTVTSAQKNPTAFYLCASSIQGRAPLHFGNGTRLTVT.

The chain joins TRBV19 to TRBJ1-5; D might be TRBD1 (6 bases). CDR3 length: 14 residues. V lost 4 bases, J lost 4 bases, and 11 bases lay in between. In germline, CDR1 is LNHDA, CDR2 SQIVND (reference sequence). The CDR3 loop reads CASSTPRGNQPQHF. The DNA of the CDR3 is TGTGCCAGTAGTACCCCCAGGGGTAATCAGCCCCAGCATTTT.

This chain joins TRBV29-1 and TRBJ1-3; D call uncertain. The CDR3 is made up of 14 amino acids. Germline assignment: CDR1 SQVTM and CDR2 ANQGSEA. Deletions cut 1 base from V and 1 base from J, with 8 bases between. The CDR3 DNA follows: TGCAGCGTTGAAGTAACGGGGTCTGGAAACACCATATATTTT. It translates to CSVEVTGSGNTIYF.

The chain carries TRBV18 and TRBJ1-6; D unclear. V shed 1 base and J shed 7 bases, with 5 bases lying between them. CDR3 length: 13 residues. In germline, CDR1 is KGHSH, CDR2 LQKENI. CDR3 amino acids: CASSPRENSPLHF. DNA of the CDR3: TGTGCCAGCTCACCACGGGAAAATTCACCCCTCCACTTT.

The chain combines TRBV6-6 with TRBJ1-2, with TRBD1 matching 9 bases. Germline V gives CDR1 MNHNY, CDR2 SVGAGI (reference sequence). The CDR3 spans 15 residues. V was pared by 2 bases and J by 5 bases, with 6 bases of the junction left unmatched. CDR3: CASSYDPDRGYGYTF. The CDR3 DNA is TGTGCCAGCAGTTACGATCCGGACAGGGGTTATGGCTACACCTTC.

The rearrangement uses TRBV29-1 and TRBJ2-2; D gene uncertain. CDR1 and CDR2 from the germline V gene are SQVTM and ANQGSEA. V was pared by 0 bases and J by 1 base, with 9 bases between. The CDR3 has 15 amino acids. The CDR3 DNA sequence: TGCAGCGTTGAAGAAGCGACAAGGAACACCGGGGAGCTGTTTTTT. As protein: CSVEEATRNTGELFF.

A remark on this clone: Other DNA sequences in the same sample also yield this CDR3. The chain combines TRBV7-9 with TRBJ2-1; 10 bases are a match to TRBD2. The CDR3 spans 16 residues. CDR1 and CDR2 (germline): SEHNR, FQNEAQ (reference sequence). With 5 bases clipped from V and 0 bases from J, the junction kept 4 bases outside the gene matches. Written as DNA, the CDR3 is TGTGCCAGCAGCCCCCGACTAGCGGGCTCCTACAATGAGCAGTTCTTC. This sequence encodes CASSPRLAGSYNEQFF.

The chain joins TRBV29-1 to TRBJ1-3; D gene uncertain. CDR3 length: 12 residues. Trimming stripped 4 bases from V and 0 bases from J, with 4 bases between. Germline values: CDR1 SQVTM, CDR2 ANQGSEA. The CDR3 loop reads CSVVGSGNTIYF. The CDR3 nucleotides are TGCAGCGTTGTGGGCTCTGGAAACACCATATATTTT.

This clone appeared a single time. This chain connects TRBV24-1 to TRBJ2-2, with D perhaps being TRBD1 or TRBD2 (6 bases each). Trimming shortened V by 8 bases and J by 5 bases, and 11 bases separated the two germline ends. The V gene's germline CDR1 is KGHDR and CDR2 SFDVKD. This CDR3 has 13 amino acids. CDR3 amino acids: CATMGAGTGELFF. The CDR3, as DNA: TGTGCCACCATGGGGGCGGGGACCGGGGAGCTGTTTTTT.

This clone was detected only a few times. The chain joins TRBV7-9 to TRBJ1-1, with a tentative D call TRBD1 (5 bases). The CDR3 sequence is 15 residues long. Germline V CDR1 and CDR2: SEHNR, FQNEAQ (reference sequence). V lost 5 bases to trimming and J lost 0 bases, with 13 bases between them. In DNA form, the CDR3 reads TGTGCCAGCAGCCAAATGGGGCGAATGAACACTGAAGCTTTCTTT. Its translation is CASSQMGRMNTEAFF.

This clone was seen just once. The chain carries TRBV5-8 and TRBJ1-4; TRBD1 might be the D (5 bases). Germline CDR1 SGHTS, CDR2 YDEGEE. Trimming took 5 bases from V and 5 from J, leaving 16 bases between them. The CDR3 totals 15 residues. As DNA, the CDR3 is TGTGCCAGCAGACCCTCCGGGGGAGAAAATGAAAAACTGTTTTTT. Its translation is CASRPSGGENEKLFF.

The chain employs TRBV7-2 and TRBJ1-5; D gene unclear. CDR3 size: 14 residues. Germline V gene data show CDR1 as SGHTA and CDR2 as FQGNSA. Trimming removed 1 base from V and 5 bases from J, with 9 bases in between. DNA for the CDR3: TGTGCCAGCAGCTTAGGGCAGAGCGATCAGCCCCAGCATTTT. This gives the protein CASSLGQSDQPQHF.

J is TRBJ1-6 and V is TRBV21-1. TRBV21-1 is a listed pseudogene. The CDR3 loop spans 14 amino acids. The CDR3 DNA follows: TGTGCCAGCATTTCGGACCCTTATAATTCACCCCTCCACTTT. This encodes CASISDPYNSPLHF.

CDR3 sequence reads: CASSYSMQSTEAFF. As DNA, the CDR3 is TGTGCCAGCAGTTACTCGATGCAGAGCACTGAAGCTTTCTTT. The chain employs TRBV6-2 or TRBV6-3 and TRBJ1-1; D gene unclear. CDR1 MNHEY and CDR2 SVGEGT come from the germline V gene. The CDR3 runs 14 residues. V was cut by 0 bases and J by 4 bases, with 9 bases left in between.

The chain recombines TRBV2 with TRBJ1-4, with 7 bases identical to TRBD1. Germline V CDR1 and CDR2: SNHLY, FYNNEI. The junction had 12 bases not matched to a gene; V was cut back by 6 bases and J by 8 bases. The CDR3 contains 15 residues. The CDR3 is CASRSQGVVGEKLFF. CDR3 coding DNA: TGTGCCAGCAGATCCCAGGGGGTAGTCGGAGAAAAACTGTTTTTT. Combining the CDR3 with reference TRBV2 and TRBJ1-4 gives the whole variable domain EPEVTQTPSHQVTQMGQEVILRCVPISNHLYFYWYRQILGQKVEFLVSFYNNEISEKSEIFDDQFSVERPDGSNFTLKIRSTKLEDSAMYFCASRSQGVVGEKLFFGSGTQLSVL.

Comment on this clone: Within the sample, other DNA sequences also encode this same CDR3. This chain connects TRBV3-1 (or the pseudogene TRBV3-2) to TRBJ2-7; D not resolved. CDR1 is LGHDT and CDR2 is YNNKEL in the germline V gene (reference sequence). CDR3 size: 11 residues. V was shortened by 3 bases and J by 4 bases, with 4 bases between the two germline ends. The CDR3 region has the DNA TGTGCCAGCAGCCAGTCGTACGAGCAGTACTTC. It is translated as CASSQSYEQYF.

The rearrangement links TRBV2 to TRBJ1-4, with D possibly TRBD1 on 5 matching bases. Trimming pared 2 bases from V and 8 bases from J, leaving 9 bases between. Germline loops: CDR1 SNHLY, CDR2 FYNNEI. This CDR3 spans 13 amino acids. The CDR3 DNA reads as TGTGCCAGCAGTGAACTCAGGGACGAAAAACTGTTTTTT. This codes for CASSELRDEKLFF. The whole variable domain, filled in from reference TRBV2 and TRBJ1-4, reads EPEVTQTPSHQVTQMGQEVILRCVPISNHLYFYWYRQILGQKVEFLVSFYNNEISEKSEIFDDQFSVERPDGSNFTLKIRSTKLEDSAMYFCASSELRDEKLFFGSGTQLSVL.

V is TRBV9 and J is TRBJ2-6; a weak D match, TRBD1 (6 bases). The length of the CDR3 is 17 residues. Trimming took off 3 bases at V and 0 bases at J, with 13 bases between the two ends. Germline-derived CDR1 and CDR2 are SGDLS and YYNGEE. The CDR3 protein is CASSEDSLSSGANVLTF. The CDR3, as DNA: TGTGCCAGCAGCGAGGACAGTTTGAGCTCTGGGGCCAACGTCCTGACTTTC.

This clone has just one count. V gene TRBV9 combines with J gene TRBJ1-4; D gene uncertain. Trimming took off 3 bases at V and 8 bases at J, with 8 bases between the two ends. The CDR3 length is 12 residues. Germline V CDR1 and CDR2: SGDLS, YYNGEE. The CDR3 DNA reads as TGTGCCAGCAGCGACAGCCAGGAAAAACTGTTTTTT. It is translated as CASSDSQEKLFF.

This clone was observed a few times. The rearrangement uses TRBV7-2 and TRBJ2-1, with a weak D call TRBD2 (5 bases). The CDR3 spans 16 residues. Per the germline V gene, CDR1 is SGHTA and CDR2 is FQGNSA. Trimming removed 1 base at V and 7 bases at J, with 17 bases between. The chain's CDR3 is CASSLVGRTPGNEQFF. In DNA, the CDR3 is TGTGCCAGCAGCTTAGTTGGTAGGACTCCAGGTAATGAGCAGTTCTTC.

V usage is TRBV7-2 and J usage is TRBJ1-1; D gene unclear. The CDR3 extends over 15 amino acids. Germline V gives CDR1 SGHTA, CDR2 FQGNSA. V lost 2 bases, J lost 1 base, and 11 bases lay in between. The CDR3 DNA reads TGTGCCAGCAGCTTAAAAGGAGTTGGGAACACTGAAGCTTTCTTT. It yields the protein CASSLKGVGNTEAFF.

The chain joins TRBV28 to TRBJ1-6, with D possibly matching TRBD1 (5 bases). V gave up 5 bases and J gave up 7 bases, with 9 bases separating them. The germline V gene has CDR1 MDHEN and CDR2 SYDVKM. The CDR3 loop spans 13 amino acids. CDR3 protein: CASSRDGNSPLHF. CDR3 bases: TGTGCCAGCAGTCGGGACGGAAATTCACCCCTCCACTTT.

This chain connects TRBV6-5 to TRBJ1-5; 8 bases match TRBD1. The length of the CDR3 is 16 residues. Trimming at V came to 2 bases and at J to 6 bases, leaving 9 bases not matched to a gene. Germline loops: CDR1 MNHEY, CDR2 SVGAGI. DNA of the CDR3: TGTGCCAGCAGTTACGGCAATCCAGGGGGCGGTCAGCCCCAGCATTTT. Its translation is CASSYGNPGGGQPQHF.

Remarks on this clone: This CDR3 is also generated by other DNA sequences in the sample. The chain joins TRBV7-8 to TRBJ1-5, with D unresolved. The CDR3 has 12 amino acids. CDR1 SGHVS and CDR2 FQNEAQ come from the germline V gene. V was pared by 0 bases and J by 7 bases, with 4 bases between. This chain's CDR3 is CASSLAGQPQHF. The DNA of the CDR3 is TGTGCCAGCAGCTTAGCGGGGCAGCCCCAGCATTTT. The full variable domain, in which reference TRBV7-8 and TRBJ1-5 provide the parts outside the CDR3, is GAGVSQSPRYKVAKRGQDVALRCDPISGHVSLFWYQQALGQGPEFLTYFQNEAQLDKSGLPSDRFFAERPEGSVSTLKIQRTQQEDSAVYLCASSLAGQPQHFGDGTRLSIL.

This rearrangement joins TRBV9 to TRBJ1-2; 7 nucleotides align to TRBD1. Trimming took 2 bases from V and 1 from J; bases not matched to a gene: 5. This CDR3 region has 15 residues. Looked up from germline, CDR1 is SGDLS and CDR2 is YYNGEE. The CDR3 sequence: CASSVTSGGNYGYTF. CDR3 DNA: TGTGCCAGCAGCGTCACGTCAGGGGGTAACTATGGCTACACCTTC.

The chain is built from TRBV5-1 and TRBJ2-5; 7 bases align to TRBD2. The junction had 3 bases not matched to a gene; V was cut back by 0 bases and J by 4 bases. The CDR3 runs to 14 residues. Germline CDR1 and CDR2: SGHRS and YFSETQ. The chain's CDR3 is CASSLEGLGETQYF. CDR3 bases: TGCGCCAGCAGCTTGGAAGGACTAGGAGAGACCCAGTACTTC.

CDR3 in amino acids: CASSLLGGDEQFF. Here the CDR3 DNA reads TGTGCCAGCAGCTTATTAGGGGGCGATGAGCAGTTCTTC. The chain couples TRBV11-3 to TRBJ2-1; 7 bases map to TRBD1. Trimming at V came to 2 bases and at J to 8 bases, leaving 3 bases not matched to a gene. The CDR3 length is 13 residues. CDR1 and CDR2 from the germline V gene are SGHNT and YENEEA. The whole variable domain, filled in from reference TRBV11-3 and TRBJ2-1, reads EAGVVQSPRYKIIEKKQPVAFWCNPISGHNTLYWYLQNLGQGPELLIRYENEEAVDDSQLPKDRFSAERLKGVDSTLKIQPAELGDSAVYLCASSLLGGDEQFFGPGTRLTVL.

The chain combines TRBV4-3 with TRBJ1-6; D is ambiguous. The V and J ends lost 3 bases and 7 bases respectively, with 13 bases between them. CDR3 length equals 15 residues. Germline V CDR1 and CDR2: LGHNA, YSLEER. CDR3 amino acids: CASSQATGSNSPLHF. The CDR3 nucleotides are TGCGCCAGCAGCCAGGCGACGGGAAGCAATTCACCCCTCCACTTT.

CDR3 residues: CASSLGDRATEAFF. CDR3 DNA: TGTGCCAGCAGCTTGGGGGACAGGGCCACTGAAGCTTTCTTT. This chain links TRBV7-3 with TRBJ1-1; 9 bases are shared with TRBD1. The CDR3 runs 14 residues. The trim removed 3 bases at V and 4 bases at J, leaving 3 bases unmatched. Germline CDR1 and CDR2: SGHTA and FQGTGA.

The chain carries TRBV2 and TRBJ1-1; D remains ambiguous. Trimming took off 7 bases at V and 1 base at J, with 7 bases between the two ends. The CDR3 has 12 residues. CDR1 is SNHLY and CDR2 is FYNNEI in the germline V gene. CDR3 sequence (DNA): TGTGCCAGCAAGGGAGAGAACACTGAAGCTTTCTTT. Encoded protein: CASKGENTEAFF.

This clone came up a few times. Other DNA variants within this sample encode the same CDR3. The chain couples TRBV2 to TRBJ1-2; TRBD1 might be the D (5 bases). The CDR3 length is 14 residues. The germline V and J ends were trimmed by 4 bases and 0 bases, with 9 bases remaining between them. From germline, CDR1 is SNHLY and CDR2 FYNNEI. CDR3 amino acids: CASSGTGSNYGYTF. DNA for the CDR3: TGTGCCAGCAGTGGTACAGGATCTAACTATGGCTACACCTTC. Using reference TRBV2 and TRBJ1-2 for the parts outside the CDR3, the full variable domain is EPEVTQTPSHQVTQMGQEVILRCVPISNHLYFYWYRQILGQKVEFLVSFYNNEISEKSEIFDDQFSVERPDGSNFTLKIRSTKLEDSAMYFCASSGTGSNYGYTFGSGTRLTVV.